This TCR beta chain was found in a study of blood T cell repertoires in COVID-19. This table comes from immunoSEQ multiplex PCR, and its TCRdb copy is limited to in-frame clones, with some not included. The sample records 2,500 to 3,500 clones, roughly nine tenths being singletons. This receptor was identified in a human donor with active COVID-19. The donor label of this sample is uncertain. The sequencing input was peripheral blood.

The CDR3 nucleotides read TGTGCCACCAGTGACAGGGACAGGGGGAACACCGGGGAGCTGTTTTTT. Its translation is CATSDRDRGNTGELFF. V gene TRBV24-1 combines with J gene TRBJ2-2; 10 bases fit TRBD1. V lost 4 bases and J lost 1; bases outside the gene matches: 2. This CDR3 is built from 16 residues. Germline V gene data show CDR1 as KGHDR and CDR2 as SFDVKD.